These 24 T cell receptor beta chains originate from one sample sequenced in a study of cytomegalovirus exposure and HLA in healthy donors (dated by TCRdb to about 2017). Preparation of the library involved the immunoSEQ multiplex PCR assay. For the multiplex PCR, a mixture combining 60 forward primers for TCR Vbeta segments and 13 reverse primers for TCR Jbeta segments was used. This is the immuneACCESS table as TCRdb keeps it, with only in-frame sequences that have V and J called. A part of the clones is gone; compared with another copy, unresolved V genes explain less than half, and the rest is unexplained. This sample gives approximately 140,000 clones in total; about 60% of them show up just once. Roughly 6.4% of the sample is held by the ten biggest clonotypes. Sequencing was carried out using PBMCs. These receptors all come from a woman aged 60-75 years in good health and CMV-seropositive.

This sequence joins TRBV7-9 and TRBJ2-7, with D perhaps TRBD2 (5 bases). Germline V CDR1 and CDR2: SEHNR, FQNEAQ (reference sequence). V lost 2 bases, J lost 2 bases, and 7 bases lay in between. This CDR3 has 13 amino acids. CDR3 sequence reads: CASSLRDPYEQYF. The DNA of the CDR3 is TGTGCCAGCAGCTTACGGGATCCCTACGAGCAGTACTTC.

V gene TRBV5-1 combines with J gene TRBJ2-3; 7 bases line up with TRBD1. CDR1 is SGHRS, CDR2 YFSETQ, per germline. This CDR3 contains 14 residues. J gave up 4 bases and V 4 bases, and 6 bases lay outside the gene matches. Here the CDR3 DNA reads TGCGCCAGCAGCCTCGGACAGGCTCCAGATACGCAGTATTTT. Translated, it gives CASSLGQAPDTQYF.

The rearrangement joins TRBV21-1 to TRBJ2-7; the DNA was not compared with TRBD2, the D call given in the table. TRBV21-1 is recorded as a pseudogene. This CDR3 has 14 amino acids. The CDR3, as DNA: TGTGCCAGCAGCCTCCTAGCGGGAGTGAACGAGCAGTACTTC. Amino acids: CASSLLAGVNEQYF.

The rearrangement uses TRBV4-3 and TRBJ2-2; D perhaps matches TRBD2 (5 bases). Germline CDR1 LGHNA, CDR2 YSLEER. The CDR3 loop spans 16 amino acids. V was pared by 0 bases and J by 0 bases, with 8 bases between. The CDR3: CASSQEGGSNTGELFF. The DNA for the CDR3 is TGCGCCAGCAGCCAAGAGGGCGGGTCGAACACCGGGGAGCTGTTTTTT.

The V call is TRBV4-3, the J call TRBJ2-5; TRBD2 is a possible D gene (5 bases). The length of the CDR3 is 15 residues. The V and J ends lost 0 bases and 2 bases respectively, with 10 bases between them. Germline CDR1 LGHNA, CDR2 YSLEER. CDR3 protein: CASSQDSGLQETQYF. The CDR3 region has the DNA TGCGCCAGCAGCCAAGATAGTGGACTTCAAGAGACCCAGTACTTC.

This chain connects TRBV19 to TRBJ2-1; TRBD2 matches at 12 bases. From germline, CDR1 is LNHDA and CDR2 SQIVND (reference sequence). V was pared by 6 bases and J by 9 bases, with 9 bases of the junction left unmatched. The CDR3 consists of 15 residues. This chain's CDR3 is CASRPGLAGYGEQFF. In DNA form, the CDR3 reads TGTGCCAGTAGACCTGGACTAGCGGGATACGGTGAGCAGTTCTTC. Drawing the rest from reference TRBV19 and TRBJ2-1, the complete variable domain is DGGITQSPKYLFRKEGQNVTLSCEQNLNHDAMYWYRQDPGQGLRLIYYSQIVNDFQKGDIAEGYSVSREKKESFPLTVTSAQKNPTAFYLCASRPGLAGYGEQFFGPGTRLTVL.

This clone appeared a few times. The V gene is TRBV29-1, the J gene TRBJ2-7; 8 bases map to TRBD2. This CDR3 comprises 14 residues. From germline, CDR1 is SQVTM and CDR2 ANQGSEA. V lost 4 bases to trimming and J lost 7 bases; unmatched junction nucleotides: 12. CDR3 sequence reads: CSVGVRAGDGEQYF. In DNA, the CDR3 is TGCAGCGTTGGCGTAAGAGCGGGAGACGGTGAGCAGTACTTC.

This clone appeared a few times. The rearrangement joins TRBV10-3 to TRBJ2-1; D ambiguous. Germline V gives CDR1 ENHRY, CDR2 SYGVKD. The germline V and J ends were trimmed by 3 bases and 8 bases, with 11 bases remaining between them. This CDR3 contains 13 residues. CDR3 in amino acids: CAISESDLYEQFF. The CDR3 region has the DNA TGTGCCATCAGTGAATCCGACTTGTATGAGCAGTTCTTC.

The chain couples TRBV30 to TRBJ2-7; 10 bases map to TRBD2. CDR1 and CDR2 (germline): GTSNPN, SVGIG (reference sequence). Trimming cost V 8 bases and J 5 bases; bases outside gene matches: 33. The CDR3 consists of 21 residues. CDR3 residues: CATKRQVGLAGAGGNTNEQYF. The CDR3 coding sequence is TGTGCCACGAAACGCCAGGTTGGGCTAGCGGGAGCTGGGGGTAATACCAACGAGCAGTACTTC.

The V gene is TRBV7-9, the J gene TRBJ2-3, with D possibly matching TRBD2 (7 bases). V lost 10 bases, J lost 1 base, and 18 bases lay in between. In germline, CDR1 is SEHNR, CDR2 FQNEAQ (reference sequence). The CDR3 covers 15 residues. The CDR3 coding sequence is TGTGCCATTCGGGGGGCTAGCGGACGCACAGATACGCAGTATTTT. This codes for CAIRGASGRTDTQYF.

J is TRBJ1-5 and V is TRBV10-2, with 7 bases fitting TRBD1. The CDR3 is 13 amino acids. From germline, CDR1 is WSHSY and CDR2 SAAADI. Trimming at V came to 7 bases and at J to 4 bases, leaving 4 bases not matched to a gene. CDR3 residues: CASTQTGNQPQHF. The CDR3 region has the DNA TGCGCCAGCACCCAGACAGGGAATCAGCCCCAGCATTTT.

This clone was observed a few times. V usage is TRBV11-3 and J usage is TRBJ2-1; 9 positions agree with TRBD1. Germline CDR1 SGHNT, CDR2 YENEEA. The CDR3 extends over 13 amino acids. V lost 5 bases to trimming and J lost 10 bases; unmatched junction nucleotides: 6. The CDR3 reads CASSAGQGNEQFF. The CDR3 nucleotides read TGTGCCAGCAGCGCCGGACAGGGGAACGAGCAGTTCTTC.

The V gene is TRBV6-4, the J gene TRBJ1-1; 9 bases map to TRBD1. V dropped 0 bases and J dropped 0; count of bases not matched to a gene: 14. CDR3 length: 20 amino acids. Germline V gene data show CDR1 as MRHNA and CDR2 as SNTAGT. The CDR3 loop is CASSDSRNPGQGYLNTEAFF. DNA for the CDR3: TGTGCCAGCAGTGACTCGAGAAATCCGGGACAGGGTTACTTGAACACTGAAGCTTTCTTT.

This clone came up a few times. The chain uses TRBV2 and TRBJ2-2, with 14 nucleotides matching TRBD2. The germline CDR1 and CDR2 sequences are SNHLY and FYNNEI. Trimming at V came to 4 bases and at J to 7 bases, leaving 17 bases not matched to a gene. This CDR3 comprises 20 residues. CDR3 bases: TGTGCCAGCAGTGGTGAAACCCCGGGACTAGCGGGAGATTCAGGCGGGGAGCTGTTTTTT. Translation: CASSGETPGLAGDSGGELFF.

V gene TRBV5-5 combines with J gene TRBJ2-3; 12 bases match TRBD1. From germline, CDR1 is SGHKS and CDR2 YYEKEE (reference sequence). With 4 bases clipped from V and 4 bases from J, the junction kept 13 bases outside the gene matches. There are 18 residues in the CDR3. DNA of the CDR3: TGTGCCAGCAGCAAACTTAGGGGCGGGACAGGGGGCGCAGATACGCAGTATTTT. Translated, it gives CASSKLRGGTGGADTQYF.

In this sample, this clone turned up a few times. The gene calls are TRBV10-3 and TRBJ1-1; D ambiguous. Deletions cut 2 bases from V and 4 bases from J, with 11 bases between. The germline gives CDR1 ENHRY, CDR2 SYGVKD. This CDR3 has 14 residues. CDR3: CAISEVRTLTEAFF. As DNA, the CDR3 is TGTGCCATCAGTGAGGTCCGGACTCTCACTGAAGCTTTCTTT.

This clone showed up just once. This chain uses TRBV7-2 with TRBJ1-1; TRBD1 matches 10 bases. The CDR3 extends over 15 amino acids. J lost 7 bases, V lost 1 base, and 6 bases had no gene match. Germline lookup yields CDR1 SGHTA and CDR2 FQGNSA. CDR3 DNA: TGTGCCAGCAGCTTAGGTAGTGACAGGGGGCTTGAAGCTTTCTTT. It codes for CASSLGSDRGLEAFF.

CDR3 amino acids: CASSILAGNNEQFF. CDR3 bases: TGTGCCAGTAGTATACTAGCGGGAAACAATGAGCAGTTCTTC. The rearrangement joins TRBV19 to TRBJ2-1; 9 bases align to TRBD2. The germline CDR1 and CDR2 sequences are LNHDA and SQIVND (reference sequence). The J segment lost 5 bases and the V segment lost 2 bases, leaving 1 base of the junction unmatched. This CDR3 comprises 14 residues.

The V and J genes are TRBV30 and TRBJ2-2; no clear D gene. From germline, CDR1 is GTSNPN and CDR2 SVGIG (reference sequence). The CDR3 spans 11 residues. The V end was cut by 3 bases, the J end by 5 bases, with 4 bases between. The CDR3 DNA is TGTGCCTGGAGCAGGACCGGGGAGCTGTTTTTT. Translated, it gives CAWSRTGELFF.

The chain joins TRBV7-9 to TRBJ2-1, with 9 bases that match TRBD1. CDR1 is SEHNR and CDR2 is FQNEAQ in the germline V gene (reference sequence). This CDR3 is 14 amino acids long. With V trimmed by 5 bases and J by 8 bases, 7 bases remained unmatched. CDR3: CASSPGQGRDEQFF. The CDR3 bases are TGTGCCAGCAGCCCGGGACAGGGTAGGGATGAGCAGTTCTTC. The whole variable domain, remainder taken from reference TRBV7-9 and TRBJ2-1, is DTGVSQNPRHKITKRGQNVTFRCDPISEHNRLYWYRQTLGQGPEFLTYFQNEAQLEKSRLLSDRFSAERPKGSFSTLEIQRTEQGDSAMYLCASSPGQGRDEQFFGPGTRLTVL.

This clone was detected only a few times. V is TRBV2 and J is TRBJ2-7, with D possibly matching TRBD1 (5 bases). Germline values: CDR1 SNHLY, CDR2 FYNNEI. This CDR3 comprises 18 residues. The V end lost 3 bases, the J end lost 4 bases, and 25 bases lay between the germline ends. CDR3: CASSDSLGVRQNNYEQYF. The DNA of the CDR3 is TGTGCCAGCAGTGATAGTCTTGGGGTTAGACAGAACAATTACGAGCAGTACTTC.

The chain carries TRBV7-7 and TRBJ2-5; TRBD1 aligns across 9 bases. Germline CDR1 SSHAT, CDR2 FNYEAQ (reference sequence). This CDR3 is 14 amino acids long. Trimming took 11 bases from V and 2 from J; bases not matched to a gene: 9. CDR3 nucleotide sequence: TGTGCCGCCGGGACAGGGACTCGGCAAGAGACCCAGTACTTC. Its translation: CAAGTGTRQETQYF.

This clone was counted once. V gene TRBV7-9 combines with J gene TRBJ2-7, with 7 bases identical to TRBD1. The germline V gene has CDR1 SEHNR and CDR2 FQNEAQ (reference sequence). CDR3 length: 13 amino acids. The V and J ends lost 5 bases and 3 bases, in that order; junction bases with no gene match: 4. The CDR3: CASSPWDSYEQYF. The CDR3 coding sequence is TGTGCCAGCAGCCCTTGGGACAGCTACGAGCAGTACTTC.

The CDR3 protein is CASSPGGLAASSSYNEQFF. DNA of the CDR3: TGTGCCAGCAGTCCGGGGGGGCTAGCGGCGTCAAGCTCCTACAATGAGCAGTTCTTC. V is TRBV28 and J is TRBJ2-1; the match to TRBD2 covers 8 bases. This CDR3 has 19 residues. Germline V gives CDR1 MDHEN, CDR2 SYDVKM. J gave up 0 bases and V 5 bases, and 15 bases lay outside the gene matches.